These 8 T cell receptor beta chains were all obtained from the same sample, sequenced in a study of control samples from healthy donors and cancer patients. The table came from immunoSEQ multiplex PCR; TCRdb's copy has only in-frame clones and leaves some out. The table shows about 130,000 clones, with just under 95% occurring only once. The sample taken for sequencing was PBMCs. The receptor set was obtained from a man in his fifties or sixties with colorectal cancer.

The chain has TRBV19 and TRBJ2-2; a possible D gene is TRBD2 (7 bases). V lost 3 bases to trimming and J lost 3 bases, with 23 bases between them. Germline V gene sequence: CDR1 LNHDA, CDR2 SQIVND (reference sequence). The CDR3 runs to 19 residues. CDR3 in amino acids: CASSITPPRRGADTGELFF. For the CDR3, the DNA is TGTGCCAGTAGTATCACTCCCCCCCGCCGGGGGGCGGACACCGGGGAGCTGTTTTTT.

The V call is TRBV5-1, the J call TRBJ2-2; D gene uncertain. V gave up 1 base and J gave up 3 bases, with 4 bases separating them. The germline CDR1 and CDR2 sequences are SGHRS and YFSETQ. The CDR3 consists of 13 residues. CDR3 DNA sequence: TGCGCCAGCAGCTTGTTGGACACCGGGGAGCTGTTTTTT. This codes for CASSLLDTGELFF.

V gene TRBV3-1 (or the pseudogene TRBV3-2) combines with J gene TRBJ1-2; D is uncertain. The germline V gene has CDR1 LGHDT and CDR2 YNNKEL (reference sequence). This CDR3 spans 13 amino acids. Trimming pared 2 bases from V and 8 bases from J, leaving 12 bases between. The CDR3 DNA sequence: TGTGCCAGCAGCCAATCGTCGTCGCGGGGCTACACCTTC. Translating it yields CASSQSSSRGYTF.

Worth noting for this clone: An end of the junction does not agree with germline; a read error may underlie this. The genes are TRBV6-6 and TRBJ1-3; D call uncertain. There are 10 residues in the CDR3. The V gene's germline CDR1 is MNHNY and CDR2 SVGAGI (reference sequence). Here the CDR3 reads CASIGSTIYF. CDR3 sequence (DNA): TGTGCCAGCATTGGAAGCACCATATATTTT.

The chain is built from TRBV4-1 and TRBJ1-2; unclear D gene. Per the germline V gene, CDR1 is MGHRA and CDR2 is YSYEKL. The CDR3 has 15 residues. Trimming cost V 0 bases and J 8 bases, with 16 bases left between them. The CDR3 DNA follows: TGCGCCAGCAGCCAAGATCCAGGATCCTCCTCCGGCTACACCTTC. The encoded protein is CASSQDPGSSSGYTF.

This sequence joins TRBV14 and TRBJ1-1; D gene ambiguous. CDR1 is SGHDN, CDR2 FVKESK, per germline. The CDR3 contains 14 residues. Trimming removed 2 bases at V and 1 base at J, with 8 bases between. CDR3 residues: CASSQFGGNTEAFF. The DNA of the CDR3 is TGTGCCAGCAGCCAATTTGGAGGGAACACTGAAGCTTTCTTT.

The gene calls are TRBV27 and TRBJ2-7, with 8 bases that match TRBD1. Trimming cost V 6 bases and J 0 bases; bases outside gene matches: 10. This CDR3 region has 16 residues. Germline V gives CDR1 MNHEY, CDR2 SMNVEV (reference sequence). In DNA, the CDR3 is TGTGCCAGCAGCCCATCTACGGGACAGGCCTCCTACGAGCAGTACTTC. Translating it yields CASSPSTGQASYEQYF.

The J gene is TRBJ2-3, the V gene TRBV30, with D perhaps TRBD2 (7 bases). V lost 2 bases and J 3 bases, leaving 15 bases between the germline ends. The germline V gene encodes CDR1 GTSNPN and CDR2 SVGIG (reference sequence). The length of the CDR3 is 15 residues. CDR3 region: CAWSRVGGPTDTQYF. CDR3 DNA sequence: TGTGCCTGGAGTCGGGTGGGGGGGCCGACAGATACGCAGTATTTT.